The clone carrying this T cell receptor beta chain showed up just once. The data were taken from a study of PD-L1 blockade in urothelial cancer. CDR3 length: 17 residues. Germline CDR1 and CDR2: SGHRS and YFSETQ. The junction had 11 bases not matched to a gene; V was cut back by 5 bases and J by 0 bases. Clones were sequenced by immunoSEQ multiplex PCR, and TCRdb holds only the in-frame ones, with some missing. Among about 95,000 clones, roughly 91% were seen once, and the ten largest hold more than 1.5%. The time point denotes: pretreatment peripheral blood. The sequences come from PBMCs, collected around atezolizumab (anti-PD-L1) treatment. The TCR sequence derives from a man in his sixties with urothelial cancer. The J gene is TRBJ1-1, the V gene TRBV5-1, with 9 nucleotides matching TRBD1. The CDR3 loop is CASSSAGTGTLNTEAFF. For the CDR3, the DNA is TGCGCCAGCAGTAGCGCCGGGACAGGGACCTTGAACACTGAAGCTTTCTTT.